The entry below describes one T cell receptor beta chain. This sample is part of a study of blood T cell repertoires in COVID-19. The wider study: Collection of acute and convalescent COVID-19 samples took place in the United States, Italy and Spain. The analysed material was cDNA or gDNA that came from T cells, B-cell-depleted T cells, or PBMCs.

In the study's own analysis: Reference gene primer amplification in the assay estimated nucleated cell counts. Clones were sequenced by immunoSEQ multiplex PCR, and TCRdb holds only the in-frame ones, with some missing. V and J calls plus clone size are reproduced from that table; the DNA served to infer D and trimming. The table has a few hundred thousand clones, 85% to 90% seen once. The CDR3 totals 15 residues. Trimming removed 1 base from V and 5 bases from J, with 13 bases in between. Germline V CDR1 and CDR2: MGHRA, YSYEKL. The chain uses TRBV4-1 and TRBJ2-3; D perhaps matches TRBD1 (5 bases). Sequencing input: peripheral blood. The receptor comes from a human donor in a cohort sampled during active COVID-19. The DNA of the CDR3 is TGCGCCAGCAGCCAAGTAAGGGGCCAAGGAGATACGCAGTATTTT. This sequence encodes CASSQVRGQGDTQYF.